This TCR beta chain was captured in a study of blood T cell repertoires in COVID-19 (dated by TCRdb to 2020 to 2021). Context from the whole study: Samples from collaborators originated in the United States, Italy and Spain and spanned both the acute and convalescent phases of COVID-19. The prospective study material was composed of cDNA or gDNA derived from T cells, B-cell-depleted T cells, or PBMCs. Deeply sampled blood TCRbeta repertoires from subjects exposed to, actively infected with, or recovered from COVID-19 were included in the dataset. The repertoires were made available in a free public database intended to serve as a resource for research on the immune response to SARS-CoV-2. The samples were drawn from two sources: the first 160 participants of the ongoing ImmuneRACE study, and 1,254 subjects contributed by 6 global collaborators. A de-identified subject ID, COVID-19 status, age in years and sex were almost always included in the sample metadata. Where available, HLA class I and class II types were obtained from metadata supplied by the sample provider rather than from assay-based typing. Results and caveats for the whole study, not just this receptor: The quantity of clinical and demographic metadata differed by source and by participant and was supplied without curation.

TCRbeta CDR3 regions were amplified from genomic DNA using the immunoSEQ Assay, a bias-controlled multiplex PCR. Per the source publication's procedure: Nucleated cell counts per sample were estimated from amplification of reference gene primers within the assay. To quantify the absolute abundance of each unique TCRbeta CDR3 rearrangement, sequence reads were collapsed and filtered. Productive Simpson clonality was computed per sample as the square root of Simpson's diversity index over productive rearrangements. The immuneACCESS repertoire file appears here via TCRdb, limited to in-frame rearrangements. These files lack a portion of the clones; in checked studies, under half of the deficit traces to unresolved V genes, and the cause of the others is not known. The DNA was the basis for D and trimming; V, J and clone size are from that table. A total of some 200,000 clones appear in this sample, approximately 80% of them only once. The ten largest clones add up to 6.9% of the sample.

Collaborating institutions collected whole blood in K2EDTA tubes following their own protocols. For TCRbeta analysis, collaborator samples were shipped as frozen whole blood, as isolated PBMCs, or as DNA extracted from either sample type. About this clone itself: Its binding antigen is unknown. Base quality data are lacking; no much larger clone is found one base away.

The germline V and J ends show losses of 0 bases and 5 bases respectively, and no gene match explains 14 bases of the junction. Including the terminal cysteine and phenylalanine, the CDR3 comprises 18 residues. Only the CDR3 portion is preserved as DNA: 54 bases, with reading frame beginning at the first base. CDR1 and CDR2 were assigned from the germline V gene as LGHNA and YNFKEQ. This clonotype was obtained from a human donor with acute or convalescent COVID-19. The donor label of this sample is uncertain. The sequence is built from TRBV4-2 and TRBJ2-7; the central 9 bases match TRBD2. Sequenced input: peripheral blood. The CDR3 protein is CASSQDLAGGPRGDEQYF. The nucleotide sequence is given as TGTGCCAGCAGCCAAGATCTGGCGGGAGGGCCCAGAGGTGACGAGCAGTACTTC.